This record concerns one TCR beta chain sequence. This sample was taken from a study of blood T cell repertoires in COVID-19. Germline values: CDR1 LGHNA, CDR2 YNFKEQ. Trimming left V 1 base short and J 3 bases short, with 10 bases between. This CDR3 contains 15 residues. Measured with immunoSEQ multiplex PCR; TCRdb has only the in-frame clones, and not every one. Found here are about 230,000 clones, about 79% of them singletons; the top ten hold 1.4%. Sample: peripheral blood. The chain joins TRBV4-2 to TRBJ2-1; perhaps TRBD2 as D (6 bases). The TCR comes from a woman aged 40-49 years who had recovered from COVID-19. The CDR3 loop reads CASSQVEDYYNEQFF. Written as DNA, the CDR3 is TGTGCCAGCAGCCAAGTTGAGGACTACTACAATGAGCAGTTCTTC.